Listed below are T cell receptor beta chains from one sample, sequenced in a study of control samples from healthy donors and cancer patients. Libraries were prepared by immunoSEQ multiplex PCR; TCRdb keeps only in-frame clonotypes and omits some of them. The sample includes 20,000 to 30,000 clones, around 86% seen only once; the top ten take less than 30%. Sample: PBMCs. The receptors here all came from a man aged 55 to 70 with colorectal cancer. Both conserved end residues are part of each CDR3. Each record gives: V gene, J gene, clone size, D gene, CDR3 protein, CDR3 DNA. D genes are given only for firm matches. Clone size, where shown, is once, few, many, or a class for clones that have expanded.

TRBV10-3	TRBJ2-1	NA	NA	CAISESAQGKGNEQFF	TGTGCCATCAGTGAGTCTGCGCAGGGGAAGGGCAATGAGCAGTTCTTC
TRBV27	TRBJ1-6	NA	TRBD1	CASSLVTGGFNSPLHF	TGTGCCAGCAGTTTAGTAACAGGGGGCTTCAATTCACCCCTCCACTTT
TRBV5-1	TRBJ1-3	NA	NA	CASSLAGPRASGNTIYF	TGCGCCAGCAGCTTGGCGGGACCCCGGGCCTCTGGAAACACCATATATTTT
TRBV5-1	TRBJ2-5	NA	NA	CASSWDPGVEETQYF	TGCGCCAGCAGCTGGGATCCGGGGGTGGAAGAGACCCAGTACTTC
TRBV3-1/TRBV3-2	TRBJ2-3	NA	TRBD2	CASSLSGGTDTQYF	TGTGCCAGCAGCCTCAGCGGGGGCACAGATACGCAGTATTTT
TRBV18	TRBJ2-2	once	TRBD1	CASSSDRGNTGELFF	TGTGCCAGCTCATCAGACAGGGGGAACACCGGGGAGCTGTTTTTT
TRBV10-3	TRBJ1-3	NA	NA	CAIGRVAGNTIYF	TGTGCCATCGGTCGGGTAGCTGGAAACACCATATATTTT
TRBV2	TRBJ2-7	NA	NA	CASSETDPISYEQYF	TGTGCCAGCAGTGAAACAGATCCCATCTCCTACGAGCAGTACTTC
TRBV7-2	TRBJ2-3	once	TRBD2	CASSSPWTSLTDTQYF	TGTGCCAGCAGCTCTCCTTGGACTAGCCTCACAGATACGCAGTATTTT
TRBV5-1	TRBJ1-1	NA	NA	CASTRRGVQDTEAFF	TGCGCCAGCACCAGACGGGGTGTCCAGGACACTGAAGCTTTCTTT
TRBV24-1	TRBJ2-5	NA	NA	CATSDPDSFQETQYF	TGTGCCACCAGTGATCCGGACAGCTTCCAAGAGACCCAGTACTTC
TRBV7-9	TRBJ1-1	NA	NA	CASSLVGQKNTEAFF	TGTGCCAGCAGCTTAGTGGGTCAGAAGAACACTGAAGCTTTCTTT
TRBV25-1	TRBJ1-5	NA	NA	CASNGQPQHF	TGTGCCAGCAACGGTCAGCCCCAGCATTTT
TRBV27	TRBJ2-1	NA	TRBD2	CASRTRAGGNEQFF	TGTGCCAGCCGCACAAGGGCGGGAGGGAATGAGCAGTTCTTC
TRBV27	TRBJ1-1	NA	TRBD1	CASSARGQGGTEAFF	TGTGCCAGCAGTGCACGGGGACAGGGGGGAACTGAAGCTTTCTTT
TRBV18	TRBJ1-2	NA	NA	CASSPRPGGEDGYTF	TGTGCCAGCTCACCAAGGCCAGGAGGCGAAGATGGCTACACCTTC
TRBV19	TRBJ1-2	NA	TRBD1	CATLQGLNYGYTF	TGTGCCACCTTACAGGGGCTCAACTATGGCTACACCTTC
TRBV5-5	TRBJ2-2	NA	NA	CASSLGAGTGELFF	TGTGCCAGCAGCTTGGGCGCAGGGACCGGGGAGCTGTTTTTT
TRBV7-9	TRBJ1-1	NA	NA	CASSLIGNTEAFF	TGTGCCAGCAGCTTAATAGGGAACACTGAAGCTTTCTTT
TRBV5-1	TRBJ1-4	NA	NA	CASSLSPQGANEKLFF	TGCGCCAGCAGCTTGTCTCCCCAGGGCGCTAATGAAAAACTGTTTTTT
TRBV6-5	TRBJ1-1	once	NA	CASRSPGLNTEAFF	TGTGCCAGCAGATCCCCGGGGCTGAACACTGAAGCTTTCTTT
TRBV4-1	TRBJ1-1	NA	NA	CASSPNLMAGTEAFF	TGCGCCAGCAGCCCGAACCTGATGGCTGGGACTGAAGCTTTCTTT
TRBV5-1	TRBJ1-6	few	NA	CASRWGDNSPLHF	TGCGCCAGCAGGTGGGGGGATAATTCACCCCTCCACTTT
TRBV4-1	TRBJ2-3	few	TRBD2	CASSPTGLAGGPRTDTQYF	TGCGCCAGCAGCCCGACGGGACTAGCGGGGGGGCCTCGCACAGATACGCAGTATTTT
TRBV6-6	TRBJ1-4	once	NA	CASTGSTNEKLFF	TGTGCCAGCACCGGCTCAACTAATGAAAAACTGTTTTTT
TRBV24-1	TRBJ2-3	NA	NA	CATSDTARADTQYF	TGTGCCACCAGTGATACCGCCCGGGCAGATACGCAGTATTTT
TRBV2	TRBJ1-5	NA	TRBD1	CASGGDRSNQPQHF	TGTGCCAGCGGGGGGGACAGGTCTAATCAGCCCCAGCATTTT
TRBV6-5	TRBJ1-1	NA	NA	CASSYSNTEAFF	TGTGCCAGCAGTTACTCCAACACTGAAGCTTTCTTT
TRBV7-7	TRBJ2-2	NA	NA	CASSPTRASESNTGELFF	TGTGCCAGCAGCCCGACACGGGCTAGCGAGTCGAACACCGGGGAGCTGTTTTTT
TRBV30	TRBJ1-5	NA	TRBD1	CAWSVRGGVNQPQHF	TGTGCCTGGAGTGTACGAGGGGGCGTAAATCAGCCCCAGCATTTT
TRBV5-1	TRBJ1-1	once	TRBD1	CASSLAGQGAAEAFF	TGCGCCAGCAGCTTGGCCGGGCAGGGGGCGGCAGAAGCTTTCTTT
TRBV21-1	TRBJ1-5	NA	NA	CASRPGGQVNQPQHF	TGTGCCAGCAGACCGGGGGGCCAGGTCAATCAGCCCCAGCATTTT
TRBV30	TRBJ2-7	few	NA	CAWGRASRQYF	TGTGCCTGGGGGCGGGCGAGCCGGCAGTACTTC
TRBV19	TRBJ2-7	NA	NA	CASSARARYEQYF	TGTGCCAGTAGTGCCAGGGCCCGCTACGAGCAGTACTTC
TRBV27	TRBJ1-6	once	TRBD1	CASRLTGDSYNSPLHF	TGTGCCAGCAGGCTGACAGGGGACTCCTATAATTCACCCCTCCACTTT
TRBV7-9	TRBJ1-2	NA	NA	CASSLAPVRENGYTF	TGTGCCAGCAGCTTAGCGCCCGTCAGGGAAAACGGCTACACCTTC
TRBV19	TRBJ1-5	NA	TRBD1	CASNRQGHQPQHF	TGTGCCAGTAACCGACAGGGGCATCAGCCCCAGCATTTT
TRBV9	TRBJ2-1	NA	NA	CASSPPGFRGRNEQFF	TGTGCCAGCAGCCCACCCGGATTTAGGGGAAGGAATGAGCAGTTCTTC
TRBV18	TRBJ1-1	NA	NA	CASSPFKEVTEAFF	TGTGCCAGCTCACCCTTTAAGGAGGTCACTGAAGCTTTCTTT